The rows below give T cell receptor beta chains drawn from one sample of a study of T cell repertoires in cytomegalovirus infection. TCRdb re-called the reads with MiXCR, one entry per CDR3 protein. The sample holds some 150,000 distinct CDR3 sequences, about 6% seen once. Sequencing input: PBMCs. All receptors come from a human donor in good health (CMV status not recorded). Some clones in this sample may be carry-over from other donors' samples. Both conserved end residues are trimmed from each CDR3. Not every row has a clone size; where given, it reads once, few, many or a size class.

>TRBJ2-5|TRBV20-1|few
SARDSGGRVETQY
>TRBJ2-3|TRBV11-2|many
ASSLEGGDDTQY
>TRBJ1-2|TRBV7-2|many
ASSFPQGAAGYT
>TRBJ2-7|TRBV2|NA
ASSPEGGLHEQY
>TRBJ1-1|TRBV7-9|NA
ASTITGQGEGAF
>TRBJ1-1|TRBV6-2/TRBV6-3|many
ASSYSSWYGTEMNTEAF
>TRBJ1-1|TRBV7-2|medium-sized
ASSFHLQGFGEAF
>TRBJ1-3|TRBV7-9|few
ASSSYRELAGNTIY
>TRBJ2-4|TRBV5-4|many
ASSPIQGFDKNIQY
>TRBJ1-4|TRBV18|NA
ASSPATNEKLF
>TRBJ1-1|TRBV29-1|NA
SVAQGQLEAF
>TRBJ1-5|TRBV11-2|few
ASSNGVLQH
>TRBJ1-1|TRBV20-1|few
SARHGTRSRNTEAF
>TRBJ1-1|TRBV28|many
ASSLDFRGNTEAF
>TRBJ2-7|TRBV6-5|NA
ASRGRATYEQY
>TRBJ1-1|TRBV11-3|NA
ASSYRSNTEAF
>TRBJ1-4|TRBV29-1|NA
SVAGTGGEKLF
>TRBJ2-7|TRBV19|many
ASTPGVSYEQY
>TRBJ1-6|TRBV28|many
ASSLQPSPLH
>TRBJ2-6|TRBV12-3/TRBV12-4|NA
ASSSVGTGANVLT
>TRBJ1-6|TRBV7-9|many
ASSLKGMDSPLH
>TRBJ2-3|TRBV7-2|many
ASSDGSGGIPDTQY
>TRBJ1-6|TRBV5-1|many
ASSSGDRVTPLH
>TRBJ2-7|TRBV20-1|few
SVRRGSSYEQY
>TRBJ2-7|TRBV20-1|NA
SASGGTRVGDSYEQY
>TRBJ2-3|TRBV7-2|many
ASSFLSGGGRSDTQY
>TRBJ2-1|TRBV29-1|many
SVEDYAGGIFDEQF
>TRBJ2-5|TRBV6-1|many
ASSELAGGIETQY
>TRBJ2-7|TRBV7-6|many
ASSGGGTPTTGEQY
>TRBJ1-6|TRBV7-8|few
ASSSTGTSNSPLH
>TRBJ2-7|TRBV7-2|many
ASSSGLDSYEQY
>TRBJ2-7|TRBV20-1|many
SASDSRSYEQY
>TRBJ1-1|TRBV7-2|many
ASSPGTSRAEAF
>TRBJ2-2|TRBV11-2|NA
ASRDAGRELF
>TRBJ1-1|TRBV5-6|NA
ASSLDPPTEAF
>TRBJ2-3|TRBV7-3|NA
ASSLNLDTQY
>TRBJ2-1|TRBV5-4|many
ASSMGQGRYVNEQF
>TRBJ1-2|TRBV27|few
ASSSLTLPQSYYGYT
>TRBJ1-2|TRBV20-1|many
SAPGQPPMGYT
>TRBJ1-2|TRBV12-3/TRBV12-4|few
ASSARQKGYT
>TRBJ2-3|TRBV19|few
ATKQRGGLADTQY
>TRBJ1-4|TRBV14|few
ASSHQGDEKLF
>TRBJ1-5|TRBV29-1|NA
SVEQGGNQPQH
>TRBJ1-4|TRBV4-3|many
ASSRLLGRATNEKLF
>TRBJ1-4|TRBV28|medium-sized
ARARDTPRVEKLF
>TRBJ1-5|TRBV7-2|many
ASSLSLKNQPQH
>TRBJ2-5|TRBV7-8|many
ASSLGRGLRQETQY
>TRBJ2-5|TRBV7-8|many
ASSPGLAGRETQY
>TRBJ1-6|TRBV12-3/TRBV12-4|many
ASSLRGDSPLH
>TRBJ1-1|TRBV4-3|NA
ASSQAPGMGTEAF
>TRBJ1-6|TRBV27|many
ATMLGTGSSPLH